The sequence of this T cell receptor beta chain was determined in a study of blood T cell repertoires in COVID-19. Study information: The cDNA or gDNA used as material had been derived from T cells, B-cell-depleted T cells, or PBMCs.

The V gene lost 9 bases and the J gene lost 8 bases, with 18 bases spanning the gap. CDR3 size: 13 residues. Looked up from germline, CDR1 is SGHRS and CDR2 is YFSETQ. Sequenced by immunoSEQ multiplex PCR; TCRdb stores in-frame clones only, minus some. The sample holds roughly 56,000 clones; roughly nine tenths are singletons and the top ten take under 45%. The source material was peripheral blood. The receptor was derived from a woman in her sixties or seventies with COVID-19, enrolled during active disease. The V call is TRBV5-1, the J call TRBJ2-1; D unclear. Written as DNA, the CDR3 is TGCGCCACTTCCATCTTAAACTCGGATGAGCAGTTCTTC. Translating gives CATSILNSDEQFF.